The rows below give T cell receptor beta chains drawn from one sample of a study of blood T cell repertoires in COVID-19. TCRdb's copy holds only in-frame clones and misses some; the assay was immunoSEQ multiplex PCR. The table lists 150,000 or so clones, 75% to 90% of them singletons. Material for sequencing was peripheral blood. These receptor sequences come from an older woman with acute or convalescent COVID-19. The CDR3 runs from the conserved cysteine through the conserved F or W.

20,TRBJ2-2,TRBV4-3,CASSQESTSGGVINTGELFF
16,TRBJ2-1,TRBV19,CASRISGGVSYNEQFF
17,TRBJ1-2,TRBV24-1,CATSDRDRGGSNYGYTF
15,TRBJ2-2,TRBV5-1,CASSIQGRNTGELFF
14,TRBJ1-1,TRBV5-1,CASSLAVSGTEAFF
17,TRBJ1-5,TRBV19,CASSSRPGSARNQPQHF
15,TRBJ2-1,TRBV6-1,CASSDLAGGNNEQFF
15,TRBJ2-7,TRBV12-2,CASRLRGCPHYEQYF
16,TRBJ1-3,TRBV19,CASKDRLTSSGNTIYF
14,TRBJ2-3,TRBV7-3,CASSSSGSTDTQYF
17,TRBJ2-3,TRBV6-1,CASSEVKLAGATDTQYF
13,TRBJ2-3,TRBV19,CASRQGGTDTQYF
17,TRBJ2-2,TRBV5-4,CASSSSGTRAYTGELFF
15,TRBJ2-2,TRBV5-4,CASSLGRMNTGELFF
14,TRBJ2-7,TRBV5-1,CASSEPGQGNEQYF
15,TRBJ2-3,TRBV7-9,CASSFRGFGTDTQYF
13,TRBJ1-1,TRBV6-5,CASSYAVNTEAFF
14,TRBJ1-1,TRBV11-2,CASSLVPGNTEAFF
15,TRBJ2-7,TRBV10-3,CAISDLAVRSYEQYF
15,TRBJ2-3,TRBV5-1,CASSSRDSRTDTQYF
15,TRBJ2-2,TRBV7-3,CASSFGGPGTGELFF
12,TRBJ1-1,TRBV12-3/TRBV12-4,CASSPGQGEAFF
15,TRBJ2-7,TRBV6-5,CASSPSGARTYEQYF
17,TRBJ1-6,TRBV15,CATSRDPGNSYNSPLHF
14,TRBJ1-2,TRBV28,CASSQGTGRNGYTF
15,TRBJ1-2,TRBV5-1,CASSSQPAGNYGYTF
18,TRBJ2-1,TRBV4-3,CASSQVPRRGLSYNEQFF
16,TRBJ2-2,TRBV10-3,CAISAPTGRGTGELFF
17,TRBJ1-3,TRBV9,CASSVGPGHTGGNTIYF
13,TRBJ1-1,TRBV2,CARGDRPNTEAFF
14,TRBJ2-7,TRBV29-1,CSVVEGASSYEQYF
14,TRBJ2-2,TRBV6-4,CASSRDSNTGELFF
17,TRBJ1-1,TRBV27,CASSLSVIVSQEAEAFF
16,TRBJ1-5,TRBV7-2,CASSLESGGGSQPQHF
15,TRBJ1-5,TRBV18,CASSPGDYSNQPQHF
13,TRBJ2-2,TRBV6-6,CASSPDYTGELFF
16,TRBJ1-1,TRBV6-5,CASSYSRWRVNTEAFF
16,TRBJ1-2,TRBV27,CASSLSGTGGRNGYTF
14,TRBJ1-6,TRBV28,CASSTAGENSPLHF
16,TRBJ1-2,TRBV19,CASSAGQGAGAYGYTF
16,TRBJ1-2,TRBV9,CASSVALATGNYGYTF
14,TRBJ1-5,TRBV5-1,CASAPTGGNQPQHF
13,TRBJ2-2,TRBV19,CASSIASPGELFF
16,TRBJ1-5,TRBV6-2/TRBV6-3,CASSRLATDSNQPQHF
16,TRBJ1-6,TRBV4-3,CASSQSPGKTNSPLHF
15,TRBJ1-2,TRBV7-8,CASSHGTPVNYGYTF